The T cell receptor beta chain under discussion was sequenced for a study of OX40 agonist ivuxolimab in advanced cancers. The repertoire was sequenced with immunoSEQ multiplex PCR; TCRdb's copy has only in-frame clones and lacks some. The data show fewer than 75,000 clones, around 84% seen once. Germline V gene lookup returns CDR1 MNHEY and CDR2 SMNVEV (reference sequence). This CDR3 is 14 amino acids long. J was trimmed by 2 bases and V by 8 bases; bases with no gene match: 5. This receptor was taken from an adult with an advanced solid tumor such as melanoma, head and neck, liver or kidney cancer. The input for sequencing was CD4+ or CD8+ T cells sorted from blood, taken in a trial of the OX40 agonist ivuxolimab. The V and J genes are TRBV27 and TRBJ2-2; 7 bases map to TRBD2. Written as DNA, the CDR3 is TGTGCCAGCTGGGAGGGTGGAAACACCGGGGAGCTGTTTTTT. Translated: CASWEGGNTGELFF.